Listed below are T cell receptor beta chains from one sample, sequenced in a study of T and B cells in COVID-19 patients. TCRdb re-analysed the multiplex PCR reads in MiXCR, keeping a single row per CDR3 protein. The sample gives 9,500 or so distinct CDR3 sequences, approximately 35% of which show up once; less than 70% is in the top ten. Specimen: blood. All receptors come from a human donor with active COVID-19. CDR3s include the opening cysteine and the closing phenylalanine or tryptophan. The order of the fields is J gene, clone size, V gene, D gene, CDR3 protein, CDR3 DNA. A D gene is named only where the DNA matches it firmly. The size entry is marked missing in some rows and otherwise reads once, few, many or a size class.

TRBJ2-7 | . | TRBV5-1 | . | CASTEGSSYEQYF | TGCGCCAGCACTGAGGGGAGCTCCTACGAGCAGTACTTC
TRBJ1-5 | . | TRBV13 | . | CASSSSLRGSRGNQPQHF | TGTGCCAGCAGCTCCTCTCTCCGGGGGAGCAGAGGCAATCAGCCCCAGCATTTT
TRBJ2-2 | . | TRBV6-5 | . | CAISGGQRELFF | TGTGCCATCAGTGGTGGACAGCGGGAGCTGTTTTTT
TRBJ2-7 | few | TRBV6-6 | TRBD2 | CASSYKWGRGGSRPEQYF | TGTGCCAGCAGTTACAAATGGGGACGCGGGGGGTCCCGCCCCGAGCAGTACTTC
TRBJ2-5 | . | TRBV6-1 | TRBD1 | CASSSMGQGPETQYF | TGTGCCAGCAGTTCAATGGGACAGGGGCCAGAGACCCAGTACTTC
TRBJ2-7 | . | TRBV18 | . | CASSPDGRREYEQYF | TGTGCCAGCTCACCTGACGGCCGACGGGAGTACGAGCAGTACTTC
TRBJ1-4 | . | TRBV11-3 | . | CASSFGGVGGEKLYF | TGTGCCAGCAGTTTCGGTGGAGTGGGGGGTGAAAAACTGTATTTT
TRBJ1-2 | few | TRBV18 | TRBD1 | CASSPGQGLYGYTF | TGTGCCAGCTCACCCGGACAGGGCCTCTATGGCTACACCTTC
TRBJ2-3 | . | TRBV24-1 | . | CATSAPRAGDGTDTQYF | TGTGCCACCAGTGCACCGAGGGCCGGGGATGGCACAGATACGCAGTATTTT
TRBJ2-2 | few | TRBV5-6 | . | CASSFGWWGTGELFF | TGTGCCAGCAGCTTTGGCTGGTGGGGAACCGGGGAGCTGTTTTTT
TRBJ1-1 | few | TRBV19 | . | CATCGIETGRNTEAFF | TGTGCCACCTGTGGAATCGAAACAGGGAGGAACACTGAAGCTTTCTTT
TRBJ2-7 | . | TRBV20-1 | . | CSARTGLSPSEQYF | TGCAGTGCTAGAACAGGACTTTCTCCGTCCGAGCAGTACTTC
TRBJ1-1 | . | TRBV5-4 | . | CASSQTGSTEAFF | TGTGCCAGCAGTCAAACAGGGTCTACTGAAGCTTTCTTT
TRBJ2-2 | once | TRBV5-1 | TRBD2 | CASSMGLAGGSTGELFF | TGCGCCAGCAGCATGGGACTAGCGGGGGGCTCCACCGGGGAGCTGTTTTTT
TRBJ2-7 | . | TRBV6-5 | TRBD1 | CASSLGQGPGQYF | TGTGCCAGCAGCCTCGGACAGGGGCCGGGGCAGTACTTC
TRBJ2-2 | . | TRBV12-3/TRBV12-4 | TRBD1 | CASSFARGRWGELFF | TGTGCCAGCAGTTTCGCCAGGGGGCGATGGGGGGAGCTGTTTTTT
TRBJ1-1 | . | TRBV5-4 | . | CASSLGGPSPSNTEAFF | TGTGCCAGCAGCTTGGGAGGGCCCTCCCCGTCGAACACTGAAGCTTTCTTT
TRBJ1-1 | . | TRBV19 | . | CASSIGVGEAFF | TGTGCCAGTAGTATAGGGGTCGGCGAAGCTTTCTTT
TRBJ2-1 | few | TRBV29-1 | . | CSVCPPPGGQFF | TGCAGCGTTTGTCCCCCCCCCGGTGGGCAGTTCTTC
TRBJ2-7 | . | TRBV20-1 | . | CSARQGRTDSYEQYF | TGCAGTGCTAGACAGGGAAGGACGGATTCCTACGAGCAGTACTTC
TRBJ2-3 | . | TRBV7-2 | TRBD2 | CASSTGTSGGTDTQYF | TGTGCCAGCAGCACCGGGACTAGCGGAGGCACAGATACGCAGTATTTT
TRBJ2-1 | few | TRBV11-1 | TRBD2 | CASSGTSGGPHNEQFF | TGTGCCAGCTCCGGGACTAGCGGGGGGCCCCACAATGAGCAGTTCTTC
TRBJ2-3 | few | TRBV5-1 | . | CASREGWGTDTQYF | TGCGCTAGCCGAGAGGGATGGGGCACAGATACGCAGTATTTT
TRBJ2-1 | . | TRBV12-3/TRBV12-4 | TRBD2 | CASSRLANEQFF | TGTGCCAGCAGTCGACTAGCCAATGAGCAGTTCTTC
TRBJ2-7 | . | TRBV5-6 | . | CASSLWSPRNEQYF | TGTGCCAGCAGCTTGTGGTCCCCCCGGAACGAGCAGTACTTC
TRBJ2-7 | . | TRBV29-1 | TRBD2 | CSVEFTSGDYEQYF | TGCAGCGTTGAATTTACTAGCGGGGACTACGAGCAGTACTTC
TRBJ2-7 | medium-sized | TRBV29-1 | . | CSVDDRTYEQYF | TGCAGCGTTGATGACAGAACCTACGAGCAGTACTTC
TRBJ2-1 | . | TRBV24-1 | TRBD2 | CATSDPSGAYNEQFF | TGTGCCACCAGTGACCCTAGCGGGGCCTACAATGAGCAGTTCTTC
TRBJ2-1 | . | TRBV6-5 | TRBD2 | CASSYSGRGGSYNEQFF | TGTGCCAGCAGTTACTCCGGGCGGGGGGGCTCCTACAATGAGCAGTTCTTC
TRBJ2-1 | few | TRBV6-5 | TRBD1 | CASSYSGTGGDNNEQFF | TGTGCCAGCAGTTACTCAGGGACAGGAGGGGATAACAATGAGCAGTTCTTC
TRBJ2-3 | . | TRBV7-2 | . | CASSLGLGGPDTQYF | TGTGCCAGCAGCTTAGGGCTGGGGGGCCCAGATACGCAGTATTTT
TRBJ2-3 | few | TRBV10-3 | . | CAISPAGPEAHTQYF | TGTGCCATCAGCCCTGCGGGGCCCGAGGCGCATACGCAGTATTTT
TRBJ1-4 | . | TRBV6-5 | TRBD1 | CASSGGTANEKLFF | TGTGCCAGCAGTGGAGGGACAGCTAATGAAAAACTGTTTTTT
TRBJ2-2 | medium-sized | TRBV11-3 | TRBD1 | CASSLFGTGTSGELFF | TGTGCCAGCAGCTTATTCGGGACAGGGACCTCCGGGGAGCTGTTTTTT
TRBJ2-6 | few | TRBV5-4 | . | CASSTSQGYSGANVLTF | TGTGCCAGCAGCACGTCCCAAGGGTACTCTGGGGCCAACGTCCTGACTTTC
TRBJ2-5 | . | TRBV30 | . | CAWSKGGQETQYF | TGTGCCTGGAGCAAGGGGGGGCAAGAGACCCAGTACTTC
TRBJ2-7 | . | TRBV20-1 | . | CSASSGRDYEQYF | TGCAGTGCTAGTTCGGGCAGGGACTACGAGCAGTACTTC
TRBJ1-5 | few | TRBV11-3 | TRBD1 | CASSRGQNQPQHF | TGTGCCAGCAGCAGGGGGCAGAATCAGCCCCAGCATTTT
TRBJ1-1 | . | TRBV6-5 | . | CASSDRPGTKAFF | TGTGCCAGCAGTGATAGGCCAGGTACTAAAGCTTTCTTT
TRBJ2-2 | . | TRBV18 | . | CASSPRDSPTGELFF | TGTGCCAGCTCCCCCCGAGACAGCCCCACCGGGGAGCTGTTTTTT
TRBJ1-3 | . | TRBV19 | . | CASSISGVENTIYF | TGTGCCAGTAGTATTTCAGGGGTAGAGAACACCATATATTTT
TRBJ2-1 | few | TRBV6-5 | . | CASSYGTGTLFF | TGTGCCAGCAGTTACGGCACAGGGACGCTGTTCTTC
TRBJ2-7 | . | TRBV30 | . | CAWSLQEDRTLTTYEQYF | TGTGCCTGGAGCCTACAGGAGGATCGGACCCTAACCACCTACGAGCAGTACTTC
TRBJ1-1 | . | TRBV12-3/TRBV12-4 | . | CASSPSDTNTEAFF | TGTGCCAGCAGTCCGTCAGACACGAACACTGAAGCTTTCTTT
TRBJ1-2 | few | TRBV5-5 | . | CASSLGVEGFGYTF | TGTGCCAGCAGCTTGGGGGTTGAGGGTTTCGGCTACACCTTC
TRBJ1-5 | few | TRBV18 | TRBD1 | CASSLGQGAQPQHF | TGTGCCAGCTCCCTTGGACAGGGGGCTCAGCCCCAGCATTTT
TRBJ2-1 | . | TRBV5-6 | TRBD1 | CASSLNRGSSYNEQFF | TGTGCCAGCAGCTTAAACAGGGGGAGCTCCTACAATGAGCAGTTCTTC
TRBJ2-3 | few | TRBV5-5 | . | CASSISTDTQYF | TGTGCCAGCAGCATAAGCACAGATACGCAGTATTTT
TRBJ2-3 | many | TRBV27 | . | CASRQTRGTDTQYF | TGTGCCAGCAGACAGACAAGAGGCACAGATACGCAGTATTTT
TRBJ2-5 | . | TRBV29-1 | . | CSVVRHTQETQYF | TGCAGCGTTGTACGGCACACCCAAGAGACCCAGTACTTC
TRBJ1-5 | . | TRBV6-2/TRBV6-3 | TRBD1 | CASSLDRGVNQPQHF | TGTGCCAGCAGTCTGGACAGGGGCGTTAATCAGCCCCAGCATTTT